These 5 T cell receptor beta chains originate from one sample sequenced in a study of T cells in Graves' hyperthyroidism and ophthalmopathy. TCR beta CDR3 sequences were amplified from RNA transcripts. HTBI primers drove first-round RT-PCR of the TCR CDR3. TCRdb independently ran MiXCR on the multiplex PCR reads; one entry per CDR3 protein. This table has about 500,000 distinct CDR3 sequences, approximately 16% appearing once. Sequencing input: blood. These TCRs come from a woman in her twenties or thirties with Graves' ophthalmopathy.

The V call is TRBV7-3, the J call TRBJ2-3, with 8 bases fitting TRBD2. The ends lost 2 bases at V and 0 bases at J; junction bases unmatched: 4. CDR1 and CDR2 (germline): SGHTA, FQGTGA. CDR3 length: 16 amino acids. CDR3 loop: CASSLLSGASTDTQYF. CDR3 in DNA: TGTGCCAGCAGCTTACTTAGCGGGGCTAGCACAGATACGCAGTATTTT.

The table lists this clonotype with many counts. This sequence joins TRBV28 and TRBJ2-7; 10 positions match TRBD2. V was clipped by 3 bases and J by 0 bases; unmatched bases: 2. Germline-derived CDR1 and CDR2 are MDHEN and SYDVKM. The CDR3 is 15 residues long. This chain's CDR3 is CASSFASGSSYEQYF. The CDR3 nucleotides read TGTGCCAGCAGTTTCGCTAGCGGGAGCTCCTACGAGCAGTACTTC.

This clonotype appeared many times. The J gene is TRBJ1-2, the V gene TRBV6-5, with D possibly matching TRBD1 (5 bases). Looked up from germline, CDR1 is MNHEY and CDR2 is SVGAGI. This CDR3 is built from 13 residues. V gave up 2 bases and J gave up 4 bases, with 8 bases separating them. The chain's CDR3 is CASSYRDAYGYTF. DNA for the CDR3: TGTGCCAGCAGTTACAGGGACGCCTATGGCTACACCTTC.

Comments on this clonotype: A read error may explain this, as a much larger clone is one base away. The genes are TRBV28 and TRBJ1-5, with 10 bases lining up with TRBD1. The germline gives CDR1 MDHEN, CDR2 SYDVKM. This CDR3 has 15 residues. CDR3 sequence (DNA): TGTGCCGGCAGCACCTGGACAGGGGGTAGCCAGCCCCAGCATTTT. It yields the protein CAGSTWTGGSQPQHF.

This chain links TRBV9 with TRBJ2-5; 14 bases agree with TRBD2. The ends lost 3 bases at V and 2 bases at J; junction bases unmatched: 6. CDR1 and CDR2 from the germline V gene are SGDLS and YYNGEE. The CDR3 totals 17 residues. The CDR3 protein is CASSGGTSGGGQETQYF. The CDR3 DNA follows: TGTGCCAGCAGCGGGGGGACTAGCGGGGGCGGACAAGAGACCCAGTACTTC.